The 16 T cell receptor beta chains reported below all come from one sample, sequenced in a study of identical twins (dated by TCRdb to the mid-2010s). The library came from 5' RACE. Sequenced on an Illumina HiSeq 2000. TCRdb itself trimmed the public reads at Q25 with fastp, ran MiXCR and retained productive beta chains. Rows merge per CDR3 protein into single entries with the most common DNA and genes. The sample records about 720,000 distinct CDR3 sequences, 15% to 20% of which are singletons. 10% to 15% of the sample is held by the ten biggest clonotypes. This sample also belongs to another study, concerning T cells expressing NK-cell markers.

Sequenced input: PBMCs. The source is a woman younger than 30 in good health.

The chain employs TRBV12-3 or TRBV12-4 and TRBJ2-5; D possibly corresponds to TRBD2 (6 bases). The V end lost 8 bases, the J end lost 1 base, and 11 bases lay between the germline ends. The CDR3 loop spans 13 amino acids. CDR3 sequence: CASHAGGQETQYF. The CDR3 DNA reads as TGTGCCAGCCACGCCGGGGGCCAAGAGACCCAGTACTTC.

A few counts support this clonotype. CDR3 loop: CASSHTTGGRETQYF. CDR3 in DNA: TGCGCCAGCAGCCACACGACAGGGGGCAGGGAGACCCAGTACTTC. The chain employs TRBV4-3 and TRBJ2-5; TRBD1 agrees at 10 bases. The CDR3 sequence is 15 residues long. The J segment lost 5 bases and the V segment lost 3 bases, leaving 6 bases of the junction unmatched. Germline V CDR1 and CDR2: LGHNA, YSLEER.

This clonotype was counted only a few times. V usage is TRBV20-1 and J usage is TRBJ1-1; D gene uncertain. CDR1 and CDR2 (germline): DFQATT, SNEGSKA (reference sequence). The CDR3 covers 12 residues. V gave up 3 bases and J gave up 10 bases, with 15 bases separating them. CDR3 amino acids: CSASSRTSAAFF. The CDR3 DNA reads as TGCAGTGCTAGTTCGCGGACCTCGGCAGCTTTCTTT.

DNA of the CDR3: TGTGCCAGCAAAATCCAGGGGTCTACTACCTACGAGCAGTACTTC. It translates to CASKIQGSTTYEQYF. This chain links TRBV6-1 with TRBJ2-7, with TRBD1 as a possible D gene (6 bases). The CDR3 is 15 amino acids. CDR1 MNHNS and CDR2 SASEGT come from the germline V gene. V was cut by 7 bases and J by 2 bases, with 18 bases left in between.

In this sample, this clonotype turned up many times. This CDR3 is CASSFRRLAEENTGELFF. CDR3 DNA sequence: TGTGCCAGCAGCTTCCGTCGACTAGCGGAAGAGAACACCGGGGAGCTGTTTTTT. The chain carries TRBV11-1 and TRBJ2-2; 9 bases are a match to TRBD2. J lost 1 base, V lost 3 bases, and 9 bases had no gene match. CDR3 size: 18 residues. The germline V gene encodes CDR1 SGHAT and CDR2 FQDESV (reference sequence).

This clonotype was seen a handful of times. The CDR3 spells CATSRDVAGYSPLHF. The CDR3 nucleotides read TGTGCCACCAGCAGAGATGTGGCAGGGTATTCACCCCTCCACTTT. This rearrangement joins TRBV15 to TRBJ1-6; tentative D call: TRBD1 (5 bases). The CDR3 totals 15 residues. The V and J ends lost 0 bases and 8 bases respectively, with 11 bases between them. Germline CDR1 reads LNHNV; CDR2 reads YYDKDF (reference sequence).

The genes are TRBV6-2 or TRBV6-3 and TRBJ2-7; no definite D call. With 2 bases removed from V and 2 bases from J, the gap between germline ends came to 13 bases. Per germline, CDR1 MNHEY and CDR2 SVGEGT. The CDR3 length is 15 residues. This CDR3 reads CASSYQQVGPYEQYF. CDR3 coding DNA: TGTGCCAGCAGTTACCAGCAGGTCGGACCCTACGAGCAGTACTTC.

V gene TRBV20-1 combines with J gene TRBJ2-7, with TRBD2 matching over 7 bases. The CDR3 is made up of 13 amino acids. The germline gives CDR1 DFQATT, CDR2 SNEGSKA (reference sequence). The trim removed 3 bases at V and 7 bases at J, leaving 9 bases unmatched. Here the CDR3 reads CSASIRLAGEQYF. The CDR3, as DNA: TGCAGTGCTAGCATCCGACTAGCCGGGGAGCAGTACTTC.

The sample holds many counts of this clonotype. The gene calls are TRBV7-3 and TRBJ2-3, with no clear D. Deletions cut 2 bases from V and 14 bases from J, with 14 bases between. The germline CDR1 and CDR2 sequences are SGHTA and FQGTGA. This CDR3 is 12 amino acids long. CDR3 sequence: CASSLRPELLYF. The CDR3 bases are TGTGCCAGCAGCTTACGTCCCGAGCTATTGTATTTT.

This chain links TRBV5-1 with TRBJ2-1, with a possible D match to TRBD2 (6 bases). Germline V gene data show CDR1 as SGHRS and CDR2 as YFSETQ. Between the trimmed V and J ends, which lost 2 bases and 14 bases, there was a span of 14 bases. This CDR3 is built from 12 residues. This CDR3 reads CASSFDSGEEFF. The CDR3 DNA is TGCGCCAGCAGCTTTGATTCGGGGGAGGAGTTCTTC.

A few counts support this clonotype. This chain uses TRBV10-3 with TRBJ2-1; TRBD2 matches at 7 bases. This CDR3 contains 12 residues. J lost 9 bases, V lost 6 bases, and 5 bases had no gene match. CDR1 and CDR2 from the germline V gene are ENHRY and SYGVKD. CDR3 amino acids: CAISLTSIEQFF. The CDR3 DNA sequence: TGTGCCATCAGCCTGACTAGCATTGAGCAGTTCTTC.

In this sample, this clonotype turned up a few times. J is TRBJ2-3 and V is TRBV12-3 or TRBV12-4; D tentatively fits TRBD1 or TRBD2 (6 bases each). This CDR3 is built from 15 residues. V shed 3 bases and J shed 4 bases, with 14 bases lying between them. CDR3 amino acids: CASSLGGRAADTQYF. DNA for the CDR3: TGTGCCAGCAGTTTGGGGGGCAGGGCCGCAGATACGCAGTATTTT.

The table lists this clonotype with a few counts. V is TRBV3-1 and J is TRBJ2-7; 7 bases align to TRBD2. The germline V gene has CDR1 LGHDT and CDR2 YNNKEL (reference sequence). The CDR3 has 15 residues. J lost 3 bases, V lost 0 bases, and 5 bases had no gene match. The CDR3 here is CASSQEPSGLYEQYF. DNA of the CDR3: TGTGCCAGCAGCCAAGAACCTAGCGGACTCTACGAGCAGTACTTC.

This chain links TRBV6-5 with TRBJ1-2, with D maybe TRBD1 (5 bases). Trimming took off 2 bases at V and 4 bases at J, with 11 bases between the two ends. The germline V gene encodes CDR1 MNHEY and CDR2 SVGAGI. The CDR3 contains 14 residues. CDR3 nucleotide sequence: TGTGCCAGCAGTTACCGCGGCAGGGCCTATGGCTACACCTTC. It specifies CASSYRGRAYGYTF.

This chain joins TRBV20-1 and TRBJ2-1; D gene unclear. The CDR3 runs to 13 residues. The germline gives CDR1 DFQATT, CDR2 SNEGSKA (reference sequence). V lost 5 bases to trimming and J lost 0 bases, with 8 bases between them. This CDR3 is CSAQNSSYNEQFF. The DNA for the CDR3 is TGCAGTGCTCAGAACAGCTCCTACAATGAGCAGTTCTTC.

In this sample, this clonotype turned up many times. The chain uses TRBV20-1 and TRBJ1-1; D is undetermined. The CDR3 contains 12 residues. The V gene's germline CDR1 is DFQATT and CDR2 SNEGSKA (reference sequence). Trimming removed 6 bases at V and 0 bases at J, with 8 bases between. CDR3 in DNA: TGCAGTGCCCCGGGGATGAACACTGAAGCTTTCTTT. It codes for CSAPGMNTEAFF.